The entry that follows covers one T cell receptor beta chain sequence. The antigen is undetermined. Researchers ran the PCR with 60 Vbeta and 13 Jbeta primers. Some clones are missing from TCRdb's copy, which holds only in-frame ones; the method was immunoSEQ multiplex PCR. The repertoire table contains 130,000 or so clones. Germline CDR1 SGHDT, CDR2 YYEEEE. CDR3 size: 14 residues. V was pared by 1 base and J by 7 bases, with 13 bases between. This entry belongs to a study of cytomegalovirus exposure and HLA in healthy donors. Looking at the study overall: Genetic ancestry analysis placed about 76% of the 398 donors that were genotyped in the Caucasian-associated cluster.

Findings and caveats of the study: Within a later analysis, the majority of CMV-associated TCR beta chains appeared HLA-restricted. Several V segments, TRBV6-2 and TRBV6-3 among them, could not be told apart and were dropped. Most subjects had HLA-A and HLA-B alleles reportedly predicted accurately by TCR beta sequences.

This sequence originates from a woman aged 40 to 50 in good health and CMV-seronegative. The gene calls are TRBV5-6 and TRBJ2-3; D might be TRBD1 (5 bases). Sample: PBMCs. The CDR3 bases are TGTGCCAGCAGCTTGTGGTCAGGGAAAAATACGCAGTATTTT. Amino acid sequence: CASSLWSGKNTQYF.